This T cell receptor beta chain was identified in a study of T cells in Graves' hyperthyroidism and ophthalmopathy. Study-wide results and caveats: Onset of ophthalmopathy came a median around 6.5 months after the model predicted it. By a 13 V-J model, ophthalmopathy was set apart from stable hyperthyroidism. The majority of expanded thyroid clonotypes above 0.001 also appeared in blood.

Regions amplified from RNA transcripts were the TCR beta CDR3 regions. With the HTBI primer set, the TCR CDR3 went through a first round of RT-PCR. Each CDR3 protein is one row after TCRdb ran MiXCR on the multiplex PCR reads. This sample has a few hundred thousand distinct CDR3 sequences; under 60% occur once, and the top ten carry 15% to 20%. The CDR3 covers 14 residues. Germline lookup yields CDR1 SGHVS and CDR2 FQNEAQ. Remarks on this clonotype: Its antigen is still unknown. The junction shows a germline mismatch at one end, possibly a read error.

The sequence derives from an adult woman with Graves' disease, either hyperthyroidism or ophthalmopathy (not recorded which). Sequenced sample: peripheral blood or thyroid tissue (not recorded which). This chain connects TRBV7-8 to TRBJ1-5; tentatively, D is TRBD1 (5 bases). In nucleotides, the CDR3 is TGTGCCAGCAGCTTATCCAGGGCAGGTCAGCCCCAACGTTTT. Residues: CASSLSRAGQPQRF.